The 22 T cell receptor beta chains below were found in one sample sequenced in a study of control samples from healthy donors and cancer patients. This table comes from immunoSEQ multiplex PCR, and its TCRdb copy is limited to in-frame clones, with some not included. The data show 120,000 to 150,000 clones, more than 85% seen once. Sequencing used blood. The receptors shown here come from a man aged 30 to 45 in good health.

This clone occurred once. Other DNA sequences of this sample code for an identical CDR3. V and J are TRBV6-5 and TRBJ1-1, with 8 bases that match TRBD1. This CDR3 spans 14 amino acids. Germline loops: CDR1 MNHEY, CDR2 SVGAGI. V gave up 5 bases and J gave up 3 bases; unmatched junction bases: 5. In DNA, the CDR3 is TGTGCCAGCAGTCTGGACAGGGCGGACACTGAAGCTTTCTTT. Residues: CASSLDRADTEAFF.

The CDR3 bases are TGTGCCAGCAGTGTTTCCTACGAGCAGTACTTC. Translated, it gives CASSVSYEQYF. The chain recombines TRBV25-1 with TRBJ2-7, with unresolved D. CDR3 length: 11 residues. CDR1 is MGHDK and CDR2 is SYGVNS in the germline V gene. Trimming pared 4 bases from V and 1 base from J, leaving 2 bases between.

CDR3 bases: TGTGCCAGCAGCACCAGGGGGGGCACAGATACGCAGTATTTT. It specifies CASSTRGGTDTQYF. The gene calls are TRBV11-1 and TRBJ2-3; perhaps TRBD1 as D (7 bases). Deletions cut 5 bases from V and 1 base from J, with 10 bases between. In germline, CDR1 is SGHAT, CDR2 FQDESV (reference sequence). The CDR3 runs 14 residues. The variable domain in full, completed from reference TRBV11-1 and TRBJ2-3, reads EAEVAQSPRYKITEKSQAVAFWCDPISGHATLYWYRQILGQGPELLVQFQDESVVDDSQLPKDRFSAERLKGVDSTLKIQPAELGDSAMYLCASSTRGGTDTQYFGPGTRLTVL.

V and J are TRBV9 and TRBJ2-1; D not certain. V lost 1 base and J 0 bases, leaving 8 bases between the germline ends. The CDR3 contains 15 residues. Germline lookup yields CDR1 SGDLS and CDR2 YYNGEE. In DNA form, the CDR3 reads TGTGCCAGCAGCGTACAGTGGGCCTCCTACAATGAGCAGTTCTTC. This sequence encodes CASSVQWASYNEQFF.

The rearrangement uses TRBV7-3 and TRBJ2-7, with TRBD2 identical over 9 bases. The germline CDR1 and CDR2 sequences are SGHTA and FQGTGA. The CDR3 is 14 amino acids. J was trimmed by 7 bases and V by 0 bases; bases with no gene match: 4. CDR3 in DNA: TGTGCCAGCAGCTTAACGGAGCGGGGGGTAGAGCAGTACTTC. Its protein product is CASSLTERGVEQYF.

CDR3 nucleotide sequence: TGCAGCGTTGTAATCGGGAGGGGTAAAGCTTTCTTT. As protein: CSVVIGRGKAFF. This rearrangement joins TRBV29-1 to TRBJ1-1; D is perhaps TRBD1 (5 bases). V lost 4 bases to trimming and J lost 9 bases, with 15 bases between them. Germline CDR1 reads SQVTM; CDR2 reads ANQGSEA. This CDR3 has 12 amino acids. Combining the CDR3 with reference TRBV29-1 and TRBJ1-1 gives the whole variable domain SAVISQKPSRDICQRGTSLTIQCQVDSQVTMMFWYRQQPGQSLTLIATANQGSEATYESGFVIDKFPISRPNLTFSTLTVSNMSPEDSSIYLCSVVIGRGKAFFGQGTRLTVV.

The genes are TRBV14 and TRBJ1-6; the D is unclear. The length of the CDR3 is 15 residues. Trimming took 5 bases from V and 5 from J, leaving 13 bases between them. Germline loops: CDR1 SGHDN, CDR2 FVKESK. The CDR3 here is CASSSVGYDNSPLHF. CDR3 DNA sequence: TGTGCCAGCAGCTCCGTCGGGTACGATAATTCACCCCTCCACTTT.

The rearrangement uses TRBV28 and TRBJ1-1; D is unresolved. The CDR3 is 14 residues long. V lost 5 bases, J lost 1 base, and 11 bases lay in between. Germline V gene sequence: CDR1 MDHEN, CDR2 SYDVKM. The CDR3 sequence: CASSDPRKNTEAFF. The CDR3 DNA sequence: TGTGCCAGCAGTGACCCCAGGAAGAACACTGAAGCTTTCTTT. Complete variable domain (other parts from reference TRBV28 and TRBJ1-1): DVKVTQSSRYLVKRTGEKVFLECVQDMDHENMFWYRQDPGLGLRLIYFSYDVKMKEKGDIPEGYSVSREKKERFSLILESASTNQTSMYLCASSDPRKNTEAFFGQGTRLTVV.

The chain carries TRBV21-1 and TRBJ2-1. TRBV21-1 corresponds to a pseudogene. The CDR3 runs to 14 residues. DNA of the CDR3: TGTGCCAGCAGAACCGGGACCGTGTACAATGAGCAGTTCTTC. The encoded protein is CASRTGTVYNEQFF.

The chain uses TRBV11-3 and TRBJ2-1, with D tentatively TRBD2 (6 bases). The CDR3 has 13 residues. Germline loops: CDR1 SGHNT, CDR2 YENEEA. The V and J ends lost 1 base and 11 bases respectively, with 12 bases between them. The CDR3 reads CASSLVARGQQFF. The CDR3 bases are TGTGCCAGCAGCTTAGTGGCGCGGGGACAGCAGTTCTTC.

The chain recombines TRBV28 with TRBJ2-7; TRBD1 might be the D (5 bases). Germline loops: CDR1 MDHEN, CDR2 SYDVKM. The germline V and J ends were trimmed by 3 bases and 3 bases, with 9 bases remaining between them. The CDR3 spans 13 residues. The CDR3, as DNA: TGTGCCAGCAGTTTGCAGGGTTACTACGAGCAGTACTTC. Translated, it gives CASSLQGYYEQYF.

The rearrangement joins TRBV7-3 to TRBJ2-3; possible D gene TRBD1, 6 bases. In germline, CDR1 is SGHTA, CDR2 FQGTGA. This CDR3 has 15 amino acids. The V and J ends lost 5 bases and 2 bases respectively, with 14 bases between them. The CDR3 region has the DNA TGTGCCAGCAGCCTCGGACAGATCATCACAGATACGCAGTATTTT. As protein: CASSLGQIITDTQYF.

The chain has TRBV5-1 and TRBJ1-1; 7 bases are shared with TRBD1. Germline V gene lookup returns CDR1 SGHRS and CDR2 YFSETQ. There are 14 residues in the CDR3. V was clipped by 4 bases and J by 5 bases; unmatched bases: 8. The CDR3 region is CASSPRDSRTEAFF. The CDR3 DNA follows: TGCGCCAGCAGCCCCCGGGACAGTCGAACTGAAGCTTTCTTT.

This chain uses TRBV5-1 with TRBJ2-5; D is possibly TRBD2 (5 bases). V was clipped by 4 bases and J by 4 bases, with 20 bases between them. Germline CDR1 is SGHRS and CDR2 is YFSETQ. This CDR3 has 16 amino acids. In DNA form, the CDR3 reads TGCGCCAGCAGCCCCGAGGGTTCCGGCTCCAGAGAGACCCAGTACTTC. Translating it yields CASSPEGSGSRETQYF.

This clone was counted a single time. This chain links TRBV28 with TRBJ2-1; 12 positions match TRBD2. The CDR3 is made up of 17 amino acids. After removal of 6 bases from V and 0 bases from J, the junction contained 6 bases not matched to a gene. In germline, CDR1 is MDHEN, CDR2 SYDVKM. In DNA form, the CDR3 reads TGTGCCAGCAGCGGAGCTAGCGGGGGGGCCTCCTACAATGAGCAGTTCTTC. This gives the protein CASSGASGGASYNEQFF.

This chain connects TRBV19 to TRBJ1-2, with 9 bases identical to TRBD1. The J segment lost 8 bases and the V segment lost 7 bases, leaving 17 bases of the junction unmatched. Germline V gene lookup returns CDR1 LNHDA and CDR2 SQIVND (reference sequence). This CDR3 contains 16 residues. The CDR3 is CASKSSAGQGSSGYTF. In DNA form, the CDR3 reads TGTGCCAGTAAAAGCTCAGCGGGACAGGGATCGAGCGGCTACACCTTC.

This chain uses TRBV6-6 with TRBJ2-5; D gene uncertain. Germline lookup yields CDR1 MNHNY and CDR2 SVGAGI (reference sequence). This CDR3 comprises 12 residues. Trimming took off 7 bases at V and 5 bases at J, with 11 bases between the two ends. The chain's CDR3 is CASTLYGETQYF. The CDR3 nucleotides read TGTGCCAGCACCTTGTACGGGGAGACCCAGTACTTC.

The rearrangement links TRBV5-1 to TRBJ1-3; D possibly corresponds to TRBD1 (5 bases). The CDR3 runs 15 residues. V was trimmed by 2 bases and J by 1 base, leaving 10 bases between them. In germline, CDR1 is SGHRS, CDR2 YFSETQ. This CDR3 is CASSFTQGSGNTIYF. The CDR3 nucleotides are TGCGCCAGCAGCTTTACCCAGGGTTCTGGAAACACCATATATTTT.

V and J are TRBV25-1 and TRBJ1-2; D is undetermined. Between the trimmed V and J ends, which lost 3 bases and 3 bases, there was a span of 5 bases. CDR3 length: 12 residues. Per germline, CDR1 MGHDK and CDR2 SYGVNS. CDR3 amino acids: CASSDGYYGYTF. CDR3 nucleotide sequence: TGTGCCAGCAGTGACGGCTACTATGGCTACACCTTC.

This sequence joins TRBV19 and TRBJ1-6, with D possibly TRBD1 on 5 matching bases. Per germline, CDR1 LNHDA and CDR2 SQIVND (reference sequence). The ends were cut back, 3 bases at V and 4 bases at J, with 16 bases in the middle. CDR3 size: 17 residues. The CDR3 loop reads CASSMYMGDGYNSPLHF. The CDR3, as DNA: TGTGCCAGTAGTATGTATATGGGGGACGGATATAATTCACCCCTCCACTTT.

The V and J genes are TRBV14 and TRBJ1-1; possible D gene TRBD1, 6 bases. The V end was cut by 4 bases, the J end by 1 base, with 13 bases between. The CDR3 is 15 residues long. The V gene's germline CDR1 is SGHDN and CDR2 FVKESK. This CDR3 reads CASSPWDKTNTEAFF. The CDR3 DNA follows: TGTGCCAGCAGCCCCTGGGACAAAACGAACACTGAAGCTTTCTTT.

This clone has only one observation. The CDR3 sequence is CASSERGLYGYTF. In DNA, the CDR3 is TGTGCCAGCAGCGAGCGGGGGCTTTATGGCTACACCTTC. This chain uses TRBV27 with TRBJ1-2; weak D call: TRBD1 (6 bases). The germline V gene has CDR1 MNHEY and CDR2 SMNVEV (reference sequence). V was cut by 6 bases and J by 5 bases, with 13 bases left in between. The CDR3 contains 13 residues.